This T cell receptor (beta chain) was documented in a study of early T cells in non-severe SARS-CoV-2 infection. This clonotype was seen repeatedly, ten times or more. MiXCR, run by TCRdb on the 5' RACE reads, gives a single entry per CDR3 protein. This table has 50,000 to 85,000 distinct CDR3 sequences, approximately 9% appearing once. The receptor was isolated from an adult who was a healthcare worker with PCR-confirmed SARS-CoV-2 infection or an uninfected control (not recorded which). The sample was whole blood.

CDR3: CASSPRTGGGTEAFF. The CDR3 nucleotides read TGTGCCAGCAGCCCCAGGACAGGGGGAGGGACTGAAGCTTTCTTT. The rearrangement links TRBV6-6 to TRBJ1-1; 10 nucleotides line up with TRBD1. CDR1 and CDR2 from the germline V gene are MNHNY and SVGAGI (reference sequence). J lost 5 bases, V lost 6 bases, and 9 bases had no gene match. This CDR3 region has 15 residues.